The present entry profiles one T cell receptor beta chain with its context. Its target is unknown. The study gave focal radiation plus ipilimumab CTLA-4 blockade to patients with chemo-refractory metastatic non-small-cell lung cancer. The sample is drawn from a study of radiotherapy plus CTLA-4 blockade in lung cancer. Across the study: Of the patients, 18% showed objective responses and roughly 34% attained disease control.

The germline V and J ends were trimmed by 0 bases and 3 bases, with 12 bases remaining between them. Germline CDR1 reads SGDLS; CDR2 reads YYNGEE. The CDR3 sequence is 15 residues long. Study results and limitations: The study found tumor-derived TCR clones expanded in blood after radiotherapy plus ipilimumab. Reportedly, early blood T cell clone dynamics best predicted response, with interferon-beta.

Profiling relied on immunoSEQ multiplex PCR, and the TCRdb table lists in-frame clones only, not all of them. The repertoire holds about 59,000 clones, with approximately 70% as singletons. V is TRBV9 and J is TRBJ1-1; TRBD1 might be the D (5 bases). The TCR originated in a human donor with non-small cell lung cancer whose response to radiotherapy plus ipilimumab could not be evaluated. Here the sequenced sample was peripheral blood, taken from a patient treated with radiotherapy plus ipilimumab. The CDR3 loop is CASSVGPRVDTEAFF. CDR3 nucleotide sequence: TGTGCCAGCAGCGTAGGCCCCAGGGTAGACACTGAAGCTTTCTTT.